These 15 T cell receptor beta chains came from one sample sequenced in a study of T cell repertoires in cytomegalovirus infection. TCRdb redid the calling of the reads with MiXCR, one entry per CDR3 protein. The table records about 230,000 distinct CDR3 sequences, 22% of them present only once. Sample: CD8+ T cells from PBMCs. The receptor set was obtained from a human donor in good health (CMV status not recorded). Some clones in this sample may be carry-over from other donors' samples.

The J gene is TRBJ2-7, the V gene TRBV13; D may be TRBD1 (6 bases). V was clipped by 5 bases and J by 2 bases, with 19 bases between them. Germline assignment: CDR1 PRHDT and CDR2 FYEKMQ (reference sequence). The CDR3 spans 16 residues. CDR3 coding DNA: TGTGCCAGCAGCGAGAACCGGGACACCCCTGCCTACGAGCAGTACTTC. It encodes CASSENRDTPAYEQYF.

This clonotype showed up just a few times. The chain combines TRBV4-1 with TRBJ2-2; 7 nucleotides match TRBD1. Germline V gene lookup returns CDR1 MGHRA and CDR2 YSYEKL. Losses at the gene ends were 6 bases for V and 6 bases for J; bases not matched to a gene: 4. CDR3 length: 13 residues. CDR3 in DNA: TGCGCCAGCAGTTGGGACAGAGCCGGGGAGCTGTTTTTT. Translated: CASSWDRAGELFF.

This clonotype was observed a handful of times. The chain is built from TRBV14 and TRBJ2-1, with 8 bases lining up with TRBD1. Trimming removed 4 bases from V and 5 bases from J; junction bases left unmatched: 10. This CDR3 region has 16 residues. Germline V gene data show CDR1 as SGHDN and CDR2 as FVKESK. CDR3 in DNA: TGTGCCAGCAGCCCCAACAGGGACAGGTTTAACAATGAGCAGTTCTTC. Amino acid sequence: CASSPNRDRFNNEQFF. Full variable domain (missing parts from reference TRBV14 and TRBJ2-1): EAGVTQFPSHSVIEKGQTVTLRCDPISGHDNLYWYRRVMGKEIKFLLHFVKESKQDESGMPNNRFLAERTGGTYSTLKVQPAELEDSGVYFCASSPNRDRFNNEQFFGPGTRLTVL.

This clonotype was seen a handful of times. The rearrangement joins TRBV5-5 to TRBJ1-2; tentative D call: TRBD1 (6 bases). The V end lost 4 bases, the J end lost 0 bases, and 10 bases lay between the germline ends. This CDR3 has 14 amino acids. The V gene's germline CDR1 is SGHKS and CDR2 YYEKEE (reference sequence). CDR3 residues: CASSIQGPNYGYTF. CDR3 coding DNA: TGTGCCAGCAGCATACAGGGTCCTAACTATGGCTACACCTTC.

The CDR3 bases are TGTGCCAGCAGCTCCCCGAGCAGGGGCTACGAGCAGTACTTC. It codes for CASSSPSRGYEQYF. The rearrangement joins TRBV7-9 to TRBJ2-7, with a possible D match to TRBD1 (6 bases). V was pared by 4 bases and J by 3 bases, with 13 bases between. Germline assignment: CDR1 SEHNR and CDR2 FQNEAQ (reference sequence). The CDR3 has 14 amino acids. The variable domain in full, with the rest retrieved from reference TRBV7-9 and TRBJ2-7, is DTGVSQNPRHKITKRGQNVTFRCDPISEHNRLYWYRQTLGQGPEFLTYFQNEAQLEKSRLLSDRFSAERPKGSFSTLEIQRTEQGDSAMYLCASSSPSRGYEQYFGPGTRLTVT.

This clonotype was detected many times. This sequence joins TRBV5-5 and TRBJ1-6; D gene unclear. V lost 0 bases, J lost 0 bases, and 10 bases lay in between. The germline V gene encodes CDR1 SGHKS and CDR2 YYEKEE (reference sequence). There are 17 residues in the CDR3. The CDR3 DNA is TGTGCCAGCAGCTTGGGCCGAATCAGCTCCTATAATTCACCCCTCCACTTT. This gives the protein CASSLGRISSYNSPLHF. Drawing the rest from reference TRBV5-5 and TRBJ1-6, the complete variable domain is DAGVTQSPTHLIKTRGQQVTLRCSPISGHKSVSWYQQVLGQGPQFIFQYYEKEERGRGNFPDRFSARQFPNYSSELNVNALLLGDSALYLCASSLGRISSYNSPLHFGNGTRLTVT.

This clonotype was detected many times. V and J are TRBV27 and TRBJ2-1, with 13 bases fitting TRBD2. Germline lookup yields CDR1 MNHEY and CDR2 SMNVEV (reference sequence). This CDR3 has 14 amino acids. Germline trimming cut 6 bases from V and 7 bases from J; bases unmatched to any gene: 3. The CDR3 sequence is CASRTSGGRNEQFF. The CDR3 DNA sequence: TGTGCCAGCAGGACTAGCGGGGGGCGGAATGAGCAGTTCTTC.

This clonotype was seen only a few times. The gene calls are TRBV6-2 or TRBV6-3 and TRBJ2-1; 13 bases are shared with TRBD2. This CDR3 is built from 19 residues. V lost 2 bases to trimming and J lost 7 bases; unmatched junction nucleotides: 14. Germline loops: CDR1 MNHEY, CDR2 SVGEGT. The DNA of the CDR3 is TGTGCCAGCAGTTACCTGAGGACTAGCGGGGGATCGTTCGGGAATGAGCAGTTCTTC. Protein: CASSYLRTSGGSFGNEQFF.

This clonotype was observed at least ten times. The chain has TRBV7-2 and TRBJ1-1; a possible D gene is TRBD1 (6 bases). This CDR3 has 14 amino acids. The germline V gene has CDR1 SGHTA and CDR2 FQGNSA. V gave up 5 bases and J gave up 4 bases, with 14 bases separating them. CDR3 nucleotides: TGTGCCAGCAGCCGTACTACAGGGCCCACTGAAGCTTTCTTT. It encodes CASSRTTGPTEAFF.

This clonotype is judged large. The chain couples TRBV7-2 to TRBJ2-7; D gene ambiguous. The CDR3 is made up of 13 amino acids. Trimming cost V 4 bases and J 2 bases, with 9 bases left between them. Germline values: CDR1 SGHTA, CDR2 FQGNSA. The CDR3 DNA is TGTGCCAGCAGCTGGGCAGCTACCTACGAGCAGTACTTC. Residues: CASSWAATYEQYF.

This clonotype was seen at least ten times. The V gene is TRBV19, the J gene TRBJ1-1; D is uncertain. Trimming shortened V by 2 bases and J by 1 base, and 5 bases separated the two germline ends. The germline V gene has CDR1 LNHDA and CDR2 SQIVND (reference sequence). This CDR3 is 13 amino acids long. CDR3 coding DNA: TGTGCCAGTAGTATATCCGGGAACACTGAAGCTTTCTTT. As protein: CASSISGNTEAFF.

This chain links TRBV7-9 with TRBJ2-7, with no clear D. Germline lookup yields CDR1 SEHNR and CDR2 FQNEAQ (reference sequence). The CDR3 loop spans 12 amino acids. Trimming left V 4 bases short and J 2 bases short, with 6 bases between. The CDR3 DNA follows: TGTGCCAGCAGCTATGAGGCCTACGAGCAGTACTTC. Its protein is CASSYEAYEQYF.

The genes are TRBV4-1 and TRBJ1-2; D remains unclear. The V end lost 1 base, the J end lost 6 bases, and 12 bases lay between the germline ends. CDR3 size: 14 residues. In germline, CDR1 is MGHRA, CDR2 YSYEKL. The CDR3 reads CASSQAEWRNGYTF. For the CDR3, the DNA is TGCGCCAGCAGCCAAGCGGAGTGGAGGAATGGCTACACCTTC.

A word on this clonotype: This may stem from a read error, because a much larger clone lies one nucleotide away. The rearrangement joins TRBV7-4 to TRBJ2-2; the match to TRBD1 covers 10 bases. CDR1 and CDR2 from the germline V gene are SGHVT and SQSDAQ. The CDR3 spans 16 residues. The DNA of the CDR3 is TGTGCCTGCAGGGACGCCGGACAGGGGGATCCCGGGGAGCTGTTTTTT. The encoded protein is CACRDAGQGDPGELFF. Filled out from reference TRBV7-4 and TRBJ2-2, the complete variable domain reads GAGVSQSPRYKVAKRGRDVALRCDSISGHVTLYWYRQTLGQGSEVLTYSQSDAQRDKSGRPSGRFSAERPERSVSTLKIQRTEQGDSAVYLCACRDAGQGDPGELFFGEGSRLTVL.

This rearrangement joins TRBV6-5 to TRBJ2-7; tentative D call: TRBD2 (6 bases). The CDR3 length is 14 residues. The germline V and J ends were trimmed by 0 bases and 5 bases, with 11 bases remaining between them. Germline CDR1 and CDR2: MNHEY and SVGAGI. CDR3 residues: CASSYSGGGDEQYF. The CDR3 region has the DNA TGTGCCAGCAGTTACTCCGGGGGTGGTGACGAGCAGTACTTC.